This entry concerns a single T cell receptor beta chain. The antigen it binds to is not known. No much larger clone is present one base from it, and per-base qualities are unavailable. In total, approximately 610 healthy bone marrow donors made up the cohort. At the time of sampling, all cohort members were nominally healthy, though unrecorded immune exposures were likely present. The donor was CMV seronegative and belonged to the group of 350 or so seronegative cohort members. A peripheral blood sample was collected from each donor, and TCR beta sequencing was performed on peripheral blood mononuclear cells. Genomic DNA was extracted from the blood cell samples with the Qiagen DNeasy Blood Extraction Kit. This specimen comes from a study of cytomegalovirus exposure and HLA in healthy donors listed by TCRdb under 2017. Describing the broader study: An earlier analysis of 550 to 700 of the donors reported about 250 Gb of sequence data and 117 million unique TCR beta sequences from 150 million to 200 million T cells. The number of typed donors differed by locus: about 620-630 for A, B, C, DRB1 and DQB1; 500 to 550 for DQA1; around 580 for DPA1; and around 490 for DPB1. The study aimed to test whether signatures of past pathogen exposure could be identified by cataloging public T cell receptors. High-throughput TCR immunosequencing, statistical association of individual TCRs with disease status, and machine learning were combined to predict cytomegalovirus infection status. The study used immunosequencing to profile the T cell repertoires of some 600 subjects and linked those repertoires to cytomegalovirus serostatus. Roughly 300 gigabases of sequencing data and roughly 81 million unique TCR sequences made up an early release that covered approximately 700 HLA-typed donors. Rather than drawing on any new phenotypic data, the later analysis identified candidate immune exposures from TCR beta sequences and the way those sequences occurred across donors. All discovery cohort repertoires had been generated on a single sequencing platform. Alongside the repertoire data, information on donor age, sex, ethnicity and CMV serostatus was compiled. An earlier analysis of several hundred of the donors applied high-throughput TCR beta sequencing to assess whether each TCR beta V gene segment acted as functional or pseudogenic. A later genetic analysis used genome-wide SNP genotypes for about 65% of the 666 donors, treating that subset as a discovery cohort. A later analysis re-analyzed previously published TCR beta repertoires from 600 to 850 donors and added high-resolution HLA genotyping to study TCR occurrence patterns. The genetic ancestry cluster associated with self-reported Caucasian donors included about 84% of the roughly 400 genotyped donors. Class I and class II HLA loci were covered by the typing at four-digit resolution. Across under 500 genotyped donors of the cohort, an average of roughly 250,000 unique TCR beta nucleotide sequences per donor were sequenced, and roughly a sixth of those sequences were non-productive. A handful of DR-DQ haplotypes were handled as single units for association and clustering because linkage in the cohort was strong. Along with the approximately 700-subject first cohort, a separate validation cohort of some 130 different subjects was used.

The paper as a whole reports these results and caveats: A later analysis reported that several top co-occurrence clusters appeared linked to parvovirus B19, influenza, CMV and Epstein-Barr virus. The study listed 150 to 200 TCR beta chains as associated with cytomegalovirus. A cluster of highly shared sequence variants was judged likely to represent a technical artifact of the sequencing pipeline. When HLA alleles, especially DR and DQ, strongly co-occurred, TCR associations were difficult to assign to individual alleles. Some IMGT-functional V segments, including TRBV6-2 and TRBV6-3, could not be distinguished by the 87-base-pair reads and were therefore excluded. In a later analysis, most CMV-associated TCR beta chains were found to appear HLA-restricted, with HLA associations seemingly driven largely by CMV exposure. CMV serostatus was the only immune exposure information available for the cohort. At a false discovery rate of 0.05, a later analysis linked roughly 17,000 TCR beta sequences to specific HLA alleles. Because some donors lacked HLA typing at each locus, the association tests relied only on the typed subset. Across donors, most TCR sequences were observed very rarely, whereas some public TCRs were present in many individuals. Because counts were too low, seventeen rarely observed V segments, including chromosome 9 orphons, were excluded from the earlier analysis of a few hundred of the donors. In an earlier analysis of approximately 590 of the donors, most TCR beta V segments appeared in productive rearrangements about 90% or about 30% of the time, broadly matching IMGT annotations. The classifier was reported to diagnose cytomegalovirus status with high specificity and sensitivity in both the original cohort and the validation cohort. In a later analysis, HLA-associated TCR beta chains showed more clonal expansion and lower generation probabilities than non-associated chains that were equally common. V-gene and J-gene trimming of TCR beta chains was associated with a missense DCLRE1C variant in a later genetic analysis, and the association was replicated in an independent cohort. In a later genetic analysis, fewer N-insertions in productive TCRs were reported among donors in an Asian-associated ancestry cluster than the roughly 700-donor mean. A further reported finding was that TCR beta sequences accurately predicted the HLA-A and HLA-B alleles for most subjects in the first cohort. In a later analysis, the rate of TCR association differed among HLA loci, with DRB1 alleles having the most associated TCRs and HLA-C alleles having the fewest. The presence/absence analyses assumed that sequencing depth was roughly uniform across donors, and that assumption may not be true. It was suggested by the authors that the approach could potentially be generalized to other disease states and immunological phenotypes. Linkage disequilibrium might explain the correlated functional status among segregating V segments, but an unknown experimental factor could not be ruled out. This cohort had only TCR beta chains sequenced, and the lack of alpha or paired-chain data limited which features could be detected. In vitro tests confirmed that a few of the cytomegalovirus-associated TCR beta chains recognize cytomegalovirus antigens.

Library construction relied on the immunoSEQ multiplex PCR assay. The multiplex PCR relied on a mix of 60 forward primers for TCR Vbeta segments and 13 reverse primers for TCR Jbeta segments. Amplification of the CDR3 region of rearranged TCR beta genes was performed with a multiplex PCR assay on genomic DNA. On the Illumina HiSeq System, the amplified TCR beta libraries were sequenced as 87-base-pair reads. Per the original workflow: A later analysis tallied 80 million to 95 million unique TCR beta chains across the 650 to 750 repertoires, and approximately 12 million of those chains were shared by two or more donors. Raw reads were error-corrected and collapsed into unique sequences by a nearest-neighbor algorithm in which closely related sequences were merged to remove PCR and sequencing errors. Alignment of CDR3 sequences to IMGT reference sequences was used to assign V, D and J gene segments. For a sequence to be retained, at least a six-nucleotide match to both a V gene segment and a J gene segment was required. Rearrangements were classified as productive when the CDR3 lacked stop codons and remained in frame with V and J, and all other rearrangements were classified as non-productive. CDR3 was defined by IMGT convention, running from the second conserved V-encoded cysteine to the conserved J-encoded phenylalanine. The earlier analysis of a few hundred of the donors excluded sequences that lacked an unambiguous match to a single V gene segment. An earlier analysis of some 610 of the donors called V segments functional above 56.7% productive rearrangements and segregating when the between-donor standard deviation exceeded 5%. A statistical classification framework was built for diagnosing cytomegalovirus status from the catalog of TCR beta chain sequences. In a later analysis, TCR nucleotide sequences were compared against IMGT/GENE-DB human TR gene sequences so that V and J genes could be assigned. Using the TCRdist pipeline, a later analysis assigned CDR3 sequences along with most-parsimonious VDJ recombination scenarios. A later analysis defined each TCR beta chain by its CDR3 amino acid sequence plus V-gene family, and excluded reads lacking a unique V-gene family. As a way to deal with suspected cross-contamination and a sequencing artifact, a later analysis dropped 500 to 700 nucleotide sequences that were highly shared and had low generation probability. In a later analysis, a clonal expansion index for each public chain was calculated from normalized within-repertoire ranks of inferred template counts. In a later analysis, generation probabilities were computed using a VDJ recombination model fitted to out-of-frame rearrangements, and the results were checked against IGoR. A later analysis scored TCR-TCR, TCR-HLA and TCR-CMV co-occurrence with hypergeometric tests, applying a repertoire-size bias correction to TCR pairs. In a later analysis, false discovery rates were estimated by permuting HLA or CMV assignments 20 times. A later analysis grouped co-occurring TCRs with DBSCAN, adding TCRdist sequence similarity when clustering within HLA-allele-positive subsets. Repertoires with fewer than 30,000 or more than 120,000 public chains were left out of co-occurrence clustering, as were about 5 repertoires with anomalous nucleotide sharing. TCRdb took this table from immuneACCESS and kept in-frame rearrangements with V and J called. Such tables lack part of the clones; where checked against another copy, unresolved V genes explain under half of the gap, and the rest is unexplained. D and trimming were read from the DNA, whereas the V and J calls and clone size are those reported in that table. This sample comprises about 52,000 clones, 72% of them detected only once. The ten largest clones take up less than 9.5% of the sample.

The V end loses 2 bases and the J end loses 1 base, and a stretch of 8 bases separates them. Sequences GTSNPN (CDR1) and SVGIG (CDR2) are obtained from the germline V gene (reference sequence). The CDR3 runs 13 amino acids, cysteine and phenylalanine included. Only the CDR3 DNA is retained, 39 bases long and in frame from the first base. The clonotype originates from a woman aged 45-59 years in good health and CMV-seronegative. The sequence links TRBV30 to TRBJ1-1; a tentative D call is TRBD1 (5 bases match). What was sequenced was PBMCs. CDR3 loop: CAWSSQENTEAFF. DNA sequence: TGTGCCTGGAGTTCACAGGAGAACACTGAAGCTTTCTTT.